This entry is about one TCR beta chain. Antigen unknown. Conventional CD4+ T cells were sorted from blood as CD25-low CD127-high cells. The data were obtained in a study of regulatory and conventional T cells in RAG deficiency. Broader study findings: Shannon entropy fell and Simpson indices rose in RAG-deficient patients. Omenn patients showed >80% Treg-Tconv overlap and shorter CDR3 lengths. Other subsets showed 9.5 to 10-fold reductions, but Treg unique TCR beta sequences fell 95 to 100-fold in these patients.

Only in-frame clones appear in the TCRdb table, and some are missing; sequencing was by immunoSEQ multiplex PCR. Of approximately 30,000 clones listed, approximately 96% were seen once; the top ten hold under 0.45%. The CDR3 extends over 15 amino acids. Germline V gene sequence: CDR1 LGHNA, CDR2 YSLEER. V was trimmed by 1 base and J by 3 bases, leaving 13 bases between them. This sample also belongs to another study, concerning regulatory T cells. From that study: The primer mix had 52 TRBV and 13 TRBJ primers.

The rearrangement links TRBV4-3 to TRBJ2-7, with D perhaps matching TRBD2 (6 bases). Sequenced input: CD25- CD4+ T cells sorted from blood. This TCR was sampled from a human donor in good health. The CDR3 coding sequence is TGCGCCAGCAGCCAAGCGACGGGACTCCTCTACGAGCAGTACTTC. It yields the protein CASSQATGLLYEQYF.